The 31 T cell receptor beta chains below all came from one sample that was sequenced in a study of CD8 T cells in Susac syndrome. The RNA, roughly 0.45 to 1 ug, was put through reverse transcription using random hexamers. TCRdb passed the immunoSEQ multiplex PCR reads through MiXCR, listing each CDR3 protein once. The profile covers some 160,000 distinct CDR3 sequences, with approximately 96% appearing a single time and 0.15% to 0.2% taken by the ten largest. The source material was CD8+ T cells from PBMCs. All receptors come from a human donor with multiple sclerosis.

The chain carries TRBV24-1 and TRBJ2-5; tentatively, D is TRBD1 (5 bases). The CDR3 contains 11 residues. V lost 7 bases, J lost 5 bases, and 7 bases lay in between. Germline V gene lookup returns CDR1 KGHDR and CDR2 SFDVKD. CDR3 in amino acids: CATRDNETQYF. The CDR3 DNA is TGTGCCACCAGGGACAACGAGACCCAGTACTTC.

This chain joins TRBV9 and TRBJ1-1, with D unresolved. Germline V gene data show CDR1 as SGDLS and CDR2 as YYNGEE. The V and J ends lost 3 bases and 1 base respectively, with 7 bases between them. The CDR3 length is 13 residues. The CDR3 here is CASSDPPNTEAFF. CDR3 nucleotides: TGTGCCAGCAGCGACCCCCCGAACACTGAAGCTTTCTTT. Full variable domain (remainder filled in from reference TRBV9 and TRBJ1-1): DSGVTQTPKHLITATGQRVTLRCSPRSGDLSVYWYQQSLDQGLQFLIQYYNGEERAKGNILERFSAQQFPDLHSELNLSSLELGDSALYFCASSDPPNTEAFFGQGTRLTVV.

The chain couples TRBV30 to TRBJ2-5, with a tentative D call TRBD1 (5 bases). V lost 5 bases, J lost 5 bases, and 18 bases lay in between. CDR3 length equals 14 residues. Germline values: CDR1 GTSNPN, CDR2 SVGIG (reference sequence). CDR3 sequence: CAWGAETGIETQYF. CDR3 sequence (DNA): TGTGCCTGGGGGGCTGAAACTGGGATCGAGACCCAGTACTTC.

V is TRBV11-2 and J is TRBJ2-5; D is perhaps TRBD2 (6 bases). The CDR3 is 17 residues long. CDR1 is SGHAT and CDR2 is FQNNGV in the germline V gene. V lost 4 bases and J lost 2, with 20 bases in between. The CDR3 sequence is CASSWGVGEYRQETQYF. The CDR3 DNA reads as TGTGCCAGCAGCTGGGGGGTCGGGGAGTATCGGCAAGAGACCCAGTACTTC. Drawing the rest from reference TRBV11-2 and TRBJ2-5, the complete variable domain is EAGVAQSPRYKIIEKRQSVAFWCNPISGHATLYWYQQILGQGPKLLIQFQNNGVVDDSQLPKDRFSAERLKGVDSTLKIQPAKLEDSAVYLCASSWGVGEYRQETQYFGPGTRLLVL.

The chain couples TRBV9 to TRBJ2-3, with a possible D match to TRBD2 (6 bases). The CDR3 covers 15 residues. The V end was cut by 2 bases, the J end by 0 bases, with 10 bases between. Looked up from germline, CDR1 is SGDLS and CDR2 is YYNGEE. The CDR3 DNA reads TGTGCCAGCAGCGTCCTTAGCGGTAGCACAGATACGCAGTATTTT. Translated, it gives CASSVLSGSTDTQYF. The variable domain in full, with the rest retrieved from reference TRBV9 and TRBJ2-3, is DSGVTQTPKHLITATGQRVTLRCSPRSGDLSVYWYQQSLDQGLQFLIQYYNGEERAKGNILERFSAQQFPDLHSELNLSSLELGDSALYFCASSVLSGSTDTQYFGPGTRLTVL.

CDR3 nucleotides: TGCAGTGCTAGAGAAGGGGTGTACACTGAAGCTTTCTTT. Residues: CSAREGVYTEAFF. The chain links TRBV20-1 to TRBJ1-1, with D maybe TRBD1 (5 bases). Germline-derived CDR1 and CDR2 are DFQATT and SNEGSKA (reference sequence). Between the trimmed V and J ends, which lost 0 bases and 3 bases, there was a span of 8 bases. The CDR3 covers 13 residues.

CDR3: CAISEWTQETQYF. CDR3 coding DNA: TGTGCCATCAGTGAGTGGACCCAAGAGACCCAGTACTTC. The chain is built from TRBV10-3 and TRBJ2-5; D gene unclear. The germline gives CDR1 ENHRY, CDR2 SYGVKD. The length of the CDR3 is 13 residues. The V and J ends lost 1 base and 1 base respectively, with 4 bases between them.

The table lists this clonotype with a count of one. The rearrangement links TRBV29-1 to TRBJ2-3; D might be TRBD2 (5 bases). Trimming removed 1 base at V and 0 bases at J, with 20 bases between. This CDR3 comprises 18 residues. CDR1 is SQVTM, CDR2 ANQGSEA, per germline. The CDR3 reads CSVEGPLVPSGSTDTQYF. CDR3 DNA: TGCAGCGTTGAAGGGCCCCTTGTCCCCAGCGGCAGCACAGATACGCAGTATTTT.

The chain joins TRBV14 to TRBJ2-1; D ambiguous. The length of the CDR3 is 13 residues. CDR1 is SGHDN, CDR2 FVKESK, per germline. V was trimmed by 2 bases and J by 7 bases, leaving 9 bases between them. The CDR3 loop reads CASSQLRSNEQFF. The CDR3 DNA reads as TGTGCCAGCAGCCAACTTAGATCAAATGAGCAGTTCTTC.

V usage is TRBV20-1 and J usage is TRBJ2-3; 8 bases align to TRBD2. CDR1 DFQATT and CDR2 SNEGSKA come from the germline V gene (reference sequence). After removal of 1 base from V and 1 base from J, the junction contained 4 bases not matched to a gene. The CDR3 contains 15 residues. The CDR3 coding sequence is TGCAGTGCTAGAGGCGGGGGGTCTCGCACAGATACGCAGTATTTT. It yields the protein CSARGGGSRTDTQYF.

This clonotype is a singleton in its sample. The DNA of the CDR3 is TGTGCCAGCAGTCACCGCCTAGGAGTTGATATCTACGAGCAGTACTTC. This encodes CASSHRLGVDIYEQYF. The chain joins TRBV28 to TRBJ2-7; no reliable D call. The V gene's germline CDR1 is MDHEN and CDR2 SYDVKM. The CDR3 runs 16 residues. V was pared by 5 bases and J by 3 bases, with 20 bases between.

The chain joins TRBV30 to TRBJ2-2; maybe TRBD2 (5 bases). The CDR3 loop spans 12 amino acids. V lost 8 bases and J lost 6, with 13 bases in between. Germline lookup yields CDR1 GTSNPN and CDR2 SVGIG (reference sequence). In nucleotides, the CDR3 is TGTGCCGGCCTCTTCGGGGCCGGGGAGCTGTTTTTT. The encoded protein is CAGLFGAGELFF. Drawing the rest from reference TRBV30 and TRBJ2-2, the complete variable domain is SQTIHQWPATLVQPVGSPLSLECTVEGTSNPNLYWYRQAAGRGLQLLFYSVGIGQISSEVPQNLSASRPQDRQFILSSKKLLLSDSGFYLCAGLFGAGELFFGEGSRLTVL.

V is TRBV25-1 and J is TRBJ1-2, with a possible D match to TRBD1 (5 bases). There are 15 residues in the CDR3. Trimming shortened V by 4 bases and J by 5 bases, and 17 bases separated the two germline ends. The germline CDR1 and CDR2 sequences are MGHDK and SYGVNS. The CDR3 sequence is CASSGMGRKTYGYTF. CDR3 in DNA: TGTGCCAGCAGTGGAATGGGACGGAAGACTTATGGCTACACCTTC.

The rearrangement links TRBV27 to TRBJ2-5; possibly TRBD1 for D (6 bases). V was trimmed by 10 bases and J by 1 base, leaving 10 bases between them. Germline lookup yields CDR1 MNHEY and CDR2 SMNVEV (reference sequence). CDR3 length: 12 residues. The CDR3: CATTDSQETQYF. CDR3 nucleotide sequence: TGTGCCACCACGGACAGCCAAGAGACCCAGTACTTC.

This chain links TRBV20-1 with TRBJ2-5, with 10 bases that match TRBD2. J was trimmed by 4 bases and V by 1 base; bases with no gene match: 12. The CDR3 length is 17 residues. The germline V gene encodes CDR1 DFQATT and CDR2 SNEGSKA (reference sequence). Here the CDR3 reads CSARGLINSGGAETQYF. CDR3 nucleotide sequence: TGCAGTGCTAGAGGACTTATCAACAGCGGGGGGGCAGAGACCCAGTACTTC.

The chain couples TRBV9 to TRBJ2-1; 9 bases align to TRBD2. With 4 bases clipped from V and 3 bases from J, the junction kept 8 bases outside the gene matches. Germline V lookup: CDR1 SGDLS, CDR2 YYNGEE. The CDR3 sequence is 16 residues long. The chain's CDR3 is CASSPRKRGDYNEQFF. As DNA, the CDR3 is TGTGCCAGCAGCCCCCGAAAGCGGGGGGACTACAATGAGCAGTTCTTC.

This chain uses TRBV7-9 with TRBJ2-1, with D perhaps TRBD1 (6 bases). The V gene lost 4 bases and the J gene lost 0 bases, with 16 bases spanning the gap. The CDR3 sequence is 17 residues long. The germline gives CDR1 SEHNR, CDR2 FQNEAQ (reference sequence). CDR3 region: CASSSQRGQSSYNEQFF. The CDR3 DNA reads TGTGCCAGCAGCTCCCAACGGGGACAAAGCTCCTACAATGAGCAGTTCTTC.

CDR3 in DNA: TGTGCCAGCAGCCCCGTACCCTGGCGGGGGAACACAGATACGCAGTATTTT. It yields the protein CASSPVPWRGNTDTQYF. This chain links TRBV7-3 with TRBJ2-3; 7 bases map to TRBD2. The CDR3 extends over 17 amino acids. Germline V CDR1 and CDR2: SGHTA, FQGTGA. J gave up 2 bases and V 5 bases, and 13 bases lay outside the gene matches.

The chain links TRBV29-1 to TRBJ1-2, with D unclear. The V end lost 1 base, the J end lost 4 bases, and 19 bases lay between the germline ends. CDR1 SQVTM and CDR2 ANQGSEA come from the germline V gene. This CDR3 has 16 residues. CDR3 in DNA: TGCAGCGTTGAAGTGTCCCCCCGAGTTCAAGCCTATGGCTACACCTTC. Its translation is CSVEVSPRVQAYGYTF.

J is TRBJ1-2 and V is TRBV28; TRBD1 matches at 11 bases. The length of the CDR3 is 15 residues. In germline, CDR1 is MDHEN, CDR2 SYDVKM. V lost 3 bases to trimming and J lost 9 bases; unmatched junction nucleotides: 9. The CDR3 region has the DNA TGTGCCAGCAGTTTGTTGGGACAGGGGGGGAGTAGCTACACCTTC. Protein sequence: CASSLLGQGGSSYTF.

This chain uses TRBV27 with TRBJ1-1; 7 nucleotides match TRBD1. This CDR3 spans 13 amino acids. The V and J ends lost 7 bases and 1 base, in that order; junction bases with no gene match: 3. In germline, CDR1 is MNHEY, CDR2 SMNVEV (reference sequence). CDR3 loop: CASKTGPNTEAFF. The CDR3 DNA reads as TGTGCCAGCAAGACAGGGCCGAACACTGAAGCTTTCTTT.

This chain joins TRBV27 and TRBJ2-1; D possibly corresponds to TRBD2 (5 bases). Germline assignment: CDR1 MNHEY and CDR2 SMNVEV (reference sequence). This CDR3 has 13 residues. V lost 5 bases and J 3 bases, leaving 8 bases between the germline ends. In DNA, the CDR3 is TGTGCCAGCAGTAATGACTACTACAATGAGCAGTTCTTC. Its protein product is CASSNDYYNEQFF.

The rearrangement uses TRBV5-4 and TRBJ1-1, with 7 positions matching TRBD1. The germline V gene has CDR1 SGHNT and CDR2 YYREEE (reference sequence). With V trimmed by 5 bases and J by 10 bases, 11 bases remained unmatched. The CDR3 spans 13 residues. Here the CDR3 DNA reads TGTGCCAGCAGAAGCGACAGGGTCAGTGGAGCTTTCTTT. It is translated as CASRSDRVSGAFF.

The gene calls are TRBV7-9 and TRBJ2-3; D might be TRBD1 (6 bases). The CDR3 spans 19 residues. Between the trimmed V and J ends, which lost 5 bases and 8 bases, there was a span of 32 bases. Germline CDR1 and CDR2: SEHNR and FQNEAQ (reference sequence). CDR3 loop: CASSHPANPTGNPPGTQYF. The CDR3 bases are TGTGCCAGCAGCCACCCAGCAAACCCGACAGGCAACCCCCCCGGTACGCAGTATTTT. The full variable domain, rest sourced from reference TRBV7-9 and TRBJ2-3, is DTGVSQNPRHKITKRGQNVTFRCDPISEHNRLYWYRQTLGQGPEFLTYFQNEAQLEKSRLLSDRFSAERPKGSFSTLEIQRTEQGDSAMYLCASSHPANPTGNPPGTQYFGPGTRLTVL.

The chain is built from TRBV20-1 and TRBJ2-7; TRBD2 aligns across 8 bases. CDR1 DFQATT and CDR2 SNEGSKA come from the germline V gene (reference sequence). V was pared by 3 bases and J by 4 bases, with 8 bases of the junction left unmatched. The CDR3 contains 14 residues. The CDR3 DNA sequence: TGCAGTGCTAGGTCTGCCGGGGGGGTATACGAGCAGTACTTC. Encoded protein: CSARSAGGVYEQYF.

This chain uses TRBV2 with TRBJ2-1; 12 bases line up with TRBD2. CDR1 and CDR2 (germline): SNHLY, FYNNEI. V lost 5 bases to trimming and J lost 8 bases; unmatched junction nucleotides: 7. The CDR3 runs 15 residues. The CDR3 loop is CASSFTLAGGYEQFF. The DNA for the CDR3 is TGTGCCAGCAGTTTCACCCTAGCGGGAGGGTATGAGCAGTTCTTC.

V usage is TRBV3-1 and J usage is TRBJ2-1, with D unresolved. The length of the CDR3 is 12 residues. Deletions cut 3 bases from V and 4 bases from J, with 4 bases between. Germline values: CDR1 LGHDT, CDR2 YNNKEL (reference sequence). The CDR3 bases are TGTGCCAGCAGCCAGTCGTACAATGAGCAGTTCTTC. Translated: CASSQSYNEQFF.

This rearrangement joins TRBV24-1 to TRBJ2-2, with a tentative D call TRBD2 (6 bases). CDR1 and CDR2 from the germline V gene are KGHDR and SFDVKD. The CDR3 contains 12 residues. V was pared by 7 bases and J by 5 bases, with 7 bases between. The CDR3 nucleotides read TGTGCCACCAGCCGGGGGACCGGGGAGCTGTTTTTT. Translated, it gives CATSRGTGELFF.

The chain is built from TRBV13 and TRBJ2-1, with 8 bases matching TRBD2. This CDR3 region has 15 residues. Germline values: CDR1 PRHDT, CDR2 FYEKMQ (reference sequence). Trimming took 5 bases from V and 8 from J; bases not matched to a gene: 11. CDR3 amino acids: CASSQSGSGMDEQFF. CDR3 sequence (DNA): TGTGCCAGCAGCCAAAGCGGGAGTGGTATGGATGAGCAGTTCTTC. The complete variable domain, with remaining parts taken from reference TRBV13 and TRBJ2-1, reads AAGVIQSPRHLIKEKRETATLKCYPIPRHDTVYWYQQGPGQDPQFLISFYEKMQSDKGSIPDRFSAQQFSDYHSELNMSSLELGDSALYFCASSQSGSGMDEQFFGPGTRLTVL.

The chain couples TRBV12-3 or TRBV12-4 to TRBJ2-5; D is undetermined. This CDR3 is built from 12 residues. Trimming pared 7 bases from V and 8 bases from J, leaving 14 bases between. CDR3 DNA: TGTGCCAGCACTGGACCGCCAGGCACCCAGTACTTC. Amino acid sequence: CASTGPPGTQYF.

This clonotype was found once. The chain employs TRBV11-2 and TRBJ1-2; tentative D call: TRBD1 (5 bases). CDR3 length equals 13 residues. In germline, CDR1 is SGHAT, CDR2 FQNNGV. The V and J ends lost 5 bases and 3 bases respectively, with 10 bases between them. This CDR3 reads CASSHDSYYGYTF. CDR3 nucleotide sequence: TGTGCCAGCAGCCACGACAGTTACTATGGCTACACCTTC.